This T cell receptor (beta chain) was captured in a study of PD-1 blockade in classical Hodgkin lymphoma. Brentuximab vedotin exposure varied among the patients, all of whom had relapsed after autologous stem cell transplantation. Whole-study findings and limits: It was CD4+ TCR diversity, not CD8+, that rose significantly by C4D1. Anyone who began nivolumab under 1 year after ASCT was excluded. Whoever responded completely had baseline diversity much like that seen in newly diagnosed patients.

Germline CDR1 is DFQATT and CDR2 is SNEGSKA (reference sequence). Trimming took 3 bases from V and 4 from J, leaving 7 bases between them. The CDR3 covers 11 residues. About this clone itself: Its antigen remains unknown.

Sequenced by immunoSEQ multiplex PCR; TCRdb stores in-frame clones only, minus some. The profile covers 20,000 to 30,000 clones, with about nine tenths appearing a single time and 2% to 3% taken by the ten largest. The chain carries TRBV20-1 and TRBJ2-7, with D unclear. This clonotype was obtained from a human donor with classical Hodgkin lymphoma. Sequenced material: peripheral blood mononuclear cells (PBMCs), taken at baseline. In nucleotides, the CDR3 is TGCAGTGCTAGCGGCATGTACGAGCAGTACTTC. Translating gives CSASGMYEQYF.